Listed below are T cell receptor beta chains from one sample, sequenced in a study of T cell clonotyping in hematopoietic cell transplantation. TCRdb's table, derived via immunoSEQ multiplex PCR, lists solely in-frame clones and lacks some. The table lists around 3,000 clones, approximately 94% of them singletons. Sequencing used peripheral blood mononuclear cells, obtained before stem cell transplant. These TCRs come from a woman aged 50 to 60 with chronic myeloid leukemia. Some clones in this sample may be carry-over from other donors' samples. The CDR3 runs from the conserved cysteine through the conserved F or W. The order of the fields is clone size, V gene, J gene, D gene, CDR3 DNA, CDR3 protein. The D gene is left open where the match is weak. Size tells how often a clone was seen (once, few, many) or the class of an expanded clone, and some rows leave it out.

clone size: -; V gene: TRBV28; J gene: TRBJ1-1; D gene: -; CDR3 DNA: TGTGTTACGTCCGGAGGGGCGAACACTGAAGCTTTCTTT; CDR3 protein: CVTSGGANTEAFF
clone size: -; V gene: TRBV7-7; J gene: TRBJ2-1; D gene: -; CDR3 DNA: TGTGCCAGCAGTATATGGTTTTCGGCTGAGCAGTTCTTC; CDR3 protein: CASSIWFSAEQFF
clone size: once; V gene: TRBV7-9; J gene: TRBJ2-3; D gene: TRBD1; CDR3 DNA: TGTGCCAGCAGCTTAGAAGTGGGTGGGGACAGCTACACAGATACGCAGTATTTT; CDR3 protein: CASSLEVGGDSYTDTQYF
clone size: -; V gene: TRBV6-5; J gene: TRBJ1-4; D gene: -; CDR3 DNA: TGTGCCAGTTCACGAGGGCCAACTAATGAAAAACTGTTTTTT; CDR3 protein: CASSRGPTNEKLFF
clone size: -; V gene: TRBV6-6; J gene: TRBJ1-4; D gene: TRBD1; CDR3 DNA: TGTGCCAGCAGTCAGGGGGGACAGTCACTGTTTTTT; CDR3 protein: CASSQGGQSLFF
clone size: -; V gene: TRBV4-3; J gene: TRBJ1-6; D gene: -; CDR3 DNA: TGCGCCAGCAGCCAAGACACAGGGCTTTCACCCCTCCACTTT; CDR3 protein: CASSQDTGLSPLHF
clone size: -; V gene: TRBV5-1; J gene: TRBJ1-2; D gene: TRBD1; CDR3 DNA: TGCGCCAGCAGCTTGGGACTAGGGACAGGGCAAGGCTACACCTTC; CDR3 protein: CASSLGLGTGQGYTF
clone size: -; V gene: TRBV29-1; J gene: TRBJ1-5; D gene: -; CDR3 DNA: TGCAGCGCCTGCCTAGGTTATAGCAATCAGCCCCAGCATTTT; CDR3 protein: CSACLGYSNQPQHF
clone size: -; V gene: TRBV7-8; J gene: TRBJ1-1; D gene: -; CDR3 DNA: TGTGCCAGCAGCCCTTTACCCGGGACGAACACTGAAGCTTTCTTT; CDR3 protein: CASSPLPGTNTEAFF
clone size: -; V gene: TRBV5-1; J gene: TRBJ2-5; D gene: -; CDR3 DNA: TGCGCCAGCAGCTTGGGGTTTAGCGGAGGAAGACAAGAGACCCAGTACTTC; CDR3 protein: CASSLGFSGGRQETQYF
clone size: -; V gene: TRBV5-4; J gene: TRBJ1-1; D gene: -; CDR3 DNA: TGTGCCAGCAAGGCTTCCGGGGTGGGGAACACTGAAGCTTTCTTT; CDR3 protein: CASKASGVGNTEAFF
clone size: -; V gene: TRBV2; J gene: TRBJ1-2; D gene: TRBD1; CDR3 DNA: TGTGCCAGCAGTGAGGGACAGGCGTCCCAGTTCTATGGCTACACCTTC; CDR3 protein: CASSEGQASQFYGYTF
clone size: -; V gene: TRBV5-1; J gene: TRBJ2-3; D gene: TRBD1; CDR3 DNA: TGCGCCAGCAGTAACGCCGGGACAGGGAAATCAGATACGCAGTATTTT; CDR3 protein: CASSNAGTGKSDTQYF
clone size: -; V gene: TRBV5-1; J gene: TRBJ1-1; D gene: -; CDR3 DNA: TGCGCCAGCAAGTTGAGGGCGAACACTGAAGCTTTCTTT; CDR3 protein: CASKLRANTEAFF
clone size: -; V gene: TRBV6-5; J gene: TRBJ1-5; D gene: -; CDR3 DNA: TGTGCCAGCTCACTCGGCCGGGCTTTTAATCAGCCCCAGCATTTT; CDR3 protein: CASSLGRAFNQPQHF
clone size: -; V gene: TRBV5-1; J gene: TRBJ2-7; D gene: -; CDR3 DNA: TGCGCCAGCAGCCGCGGGTACGAGCAGTACTTC; CDR3 protein: CASSRGYEQYF
clone size: once; V gene: TRBV4-2; J gene: TRBJ2-1; D gene: -; CDR3 DNA: TGTGCCAGCAGCCAAGGAAAACCACGAAGTAGTAATGAGCAGTTCTTC; CDR3 protein: CASSQGKPRSSNEQFF
clone size: -; V gene: TRBV28; J gene: TRBJ1-4; D gene: -; CDR3 DNA: TGTGCCAGCAGCCCCTTGGGGGGCGAAGAAAAACTGTTTTTT; CDR3 protein: CASSPLGGEEKLFF
clone size: -; V gene: TRBV27; J gene: TRBJ2-7; D gene: TRBD1; CDR3 DNA: TGTGCCAGCAGTTTATATGGGACAGGGCACTACGAGCAGTACTTC; CDR3 protein: CASSLYGTGHYEQYF
clone size: -; V gene: TRBV7-2; J gene: TRBJ1-2; D gene: -; CDR3 DNA: TGTGCCAGCAGCTTGAACCGACAGCCGAACTATGGCTACACCTTC; CDR3 protein: CASSLNRQPNYGYTF
clone size: -; V gene: TRBV27; J gene: TRBJ1-6; D gene: -; CDR3 DNA: TGTGCCAGCAGTTTATTTACAGTCTATAATTCACCCCTCCACTTT; CDR3 protein: CASSLFTVYNSPLHF
clone size: -; V gene: TRBV4-1; J gene: TRBJ2-7; D gene: -; CDR3 DNA: TGCGCCAGCAGCCAAGGTCCAAGCTCCTACGAGCAGTACTTC; CDR3 protein: CASSQGPSSYEQYF
clone size: -; V gene: TRBV29-1; J gene: TRBJ2-5; D gene: -; CDR3 DNA: TGCAGCGTGGGGGCAGGGTCAGAGACCCAGTACTTC; CDR3 protein: CSVGAGSETQYF
clone size: -; V gene: TRBV9; J gene: TRBJ1-2; D gene: -; CDR3 DNA: TGTGCCAGCAGACATGACAGGTGGCTAGGCTATGGCTACACCTTC; CDR3 protein: CASRHDRWLGYGYTF
clone size: -; V gene: TRBV7-2; J gene: TRBJ2-5; D gene: TRBD2; CDR3 DNA: TGTGCCAGCACCCGGGGGGTAGGGGTTGAGACCCAGTACTTC; CDR3 protein: CASTRGVGVETQYF
clone size: once; V gene: TRBV2; J gene: TRBJ2-7; D gene: TRBD2; CDR3 DNA: TGTGCCGGAGAGCGGGAGCAGGCCGACGAGCAGTACTTC; CDR3 protein: CAGEREQADEQYF
clone size: -; V gene: TRBV28; J gene: TRBJ2-7; D gene: -; CDR3 DNA: TGTGCCAGCAGTTCCCCAGGGGTAACCTACGAGCAGTACTTC; CDR3 protein: CASSSPGVTYEQYF
clone size: -; V gene: TRBV7-2; J gene: TRBJ2-1; D gene: TRBD1; CDR3 DNA: TGTGCCAGCAGCTCCGACAGGGGGCGGATCGATGAGCAGTTCTTC; CDR3 protein: CASSSDRGRIDEQFF
clone size: -; V gene: TRBV11-3; J gene: TRBJ1-1; D gene: -; CDR3 DNA: TGTGCCAGCAGCTATACAGGGCTCACTGAAGCTTTCTTT; CDR3 protein: CASSYTGLTEAFF